These 5 T cell receptor beta chains originate from one sample sequenced in a study of spatial heterogeneity in lung cancer. Documented time point: blood at routine non-recurrence follow-up after resection. TCRdb analysed the 5' RACE reads with MiXCR anew, one entry per CDR3 protein. The sample records tens of thousands of distinct CDR3 sequences, roughly a fifth being singletons. Sequences were derived from PBMCs, sampled at follow-up. The receptors shown here come from a male donor with early-stage non-small cell lung cancer.

This clonotype was seen a handful of times. This chain uses TRBV21-1 with TRBJ2-4; the table's D call, TRBD2, has no DNA check behind it. TRBV21-1 is a pseudogene. This CDR3 has 16 amino acids. CDR3 sequence (DNA): TGTGCCAGCAGCAGGACTAGCGGGCTAGCCAAAAACATTCAGTACTTC. Its protein product is CASSRTSGLAKNIQYF.

There are a few counts of this clonotype. The V call is TRBV18, the J call TRBJ1-5, with 8 positions matching TRBD1. V was clipped by 6 bases and J by 7 bases; unmatched bases: 5. This CDR3 spans 13 amino acids. CDR1 and CDR2 from the germline V gene are KGHSH and LQKENI. CDR3 protein: CASSPGGLQPQHF. Written as DNA, the CDR3 is TGTGCCAGCTCCCCAGGGGGCTTGCAGCCCCAGCATTTT.

This clonotype was counted only a few times. The chain couples TRBV7-3 to TRBJ2-3; the D is unclear. The CDR3 is 15 amino acids. Germline V CDR1 and CDR2: SGHTA, FQGTGA. V lost 1 base, J lost 0 bases, and 8 bases lay in between. CDR3 sequence: CASSLSRQSTDTQYF. Here the CDR3 DNA reads TGTGCCAGCAGCTTAAGTCGACAAAGCACAGATACGCAGTATTTT.

The CDR3 protein is CAWGTEETQYF. Here the CDR3 DNA reads TGTGCCTGGGGGACAGAAGAGACCCAGTACTTC. The chain couples TRBV30 to TRBJ2-5, with 7 positions matching TRBD1. J was trimmed by 3 bases and V by 5 bases; bases with no gene match: 0. CDR1 and CDR2 from the germline V gene are GTSNPN and SVGIG (reference sequence). The CDR3 contains 11 residues.

This chain links TRBV7-3 with TRBJ2-5, with 8 positions matching TRBD2. Trimming took 6 bases from V and 4 from J; bases not matched to a gene: 4. CDR1 is SGHTA and CDR2 is FQGTGA in the germline V gene. This CDR3 region has 13 residues. The CDR3 reads CASRDAGGETQYF. The CDR3 DNA follows: TGTGCCAGCAGGGATGCGGGAGGAGAGACCCAGTACTTC. The full variable domain, in which reference TRBV7-3 and TRBJ2-5 provide the parts outside the CDR3, is GAGVSQTPSNKVTEKGKYVELRCDPISGHTALYWYRQSLGQGPEFLIYFQGTGAADDSGLPNDRFFAVRPEGSVSTLKIQRTERGDSAVYLCASRDAGGETQYFGPGTRLLVL.